This T cell receptor (beta chain) was sequenced for a study of PD-L1 blockade in urothelial cancer (dated by TCRdb to between 2016 and 2019). At the level of the whole study: Therapy was started in about 2014 for all patients, and atezolizumab 1,200 mg was administered intravenously every 3 weeks. Blood samples gave median yields of 141,255 T cells and 82,636 unique TCRs, along with a median clonality of about 0.084. Durable clinical benefit was achieved by nine patients but not by the remaining 20. Around 29 patients had pretreatment blood TCR-seq, some 24 had at least one posttreatment blood collection, and some 24 had tumor TCR-seq. Progression-free survival longer than 6 months counted as durable clinical benefit, and TCR features were additionally tested against both progression-free and overall survival. Somatic, immune and clinical correlates of response to PD-L1 blockade with atezolizumab in urothelial cancer were the focus of an exploratory multi-omic analysis. Blood samples were analyzed at two time points: 3 weeks after treatment start (second dose) and 6 weeks after treatment start. An ECOG performance status of 0 or 1 was recorded for the patients, and 0 to 3 prior chemotherapy regimens had been received by the patients. Twenty-five of 29 patients were males with bladder-origin urothelial cancer, and about 60% of the roughly 29 reported a prior smoking history. In the same patients who had TCR sequencing, pretreatment tumors also underwent whole exome sequencing and RNA sequencing. Pretreatment tumor samples, along with matched peripheral blood collected serially before and after atezolizumab treatment, underwent TCR sequencing.

Synthetic TCR analog templates were spiked into each PCR so that absolute template abundance could be estimated from read counts. TCRbeta CDR3 regions were amplified from genomic DNA with bias-controlled V and J gene primers using the immunoSEQ assay. Sequencing of rearranged TCRbeta segments was performed at approximately 20X coverage. Per the authors' processing: Clustering was used to correct sequencing errors, and CDR3s were annotated against IMGT to assign V, D and J genes. Downstream analyses used only productive TCRbeta rearrangements and left out out-of-frame or stop-codon sequences. Clonality was computed as one minus Shannon entropy normalized by the log of the number of unique productive sequences. Clones differing between time points or between blood and tumor were identified using Fisher's exact test with Benjamini-Hochberg correction, with an adjusted p below 0.01 applied as the threshold. The clones in this table, taken by TCRdb from immuneACCESS, are in-frame only. Not every clone is retained; where verified, under half of the shortfall comes from an unresolved V gene, and the cause of the rest is unknown. The D gene and trimming were derived from the DNA, and the V and J assignments and clone size from that table. This sample is represented by about 66,000 clones; about nine tenths of them were singletons. The ten largest clones take up 10% to 12% of the sample.

Clipping removes 1 base from V and 0 bases from J, with 10 as the unmatched junction base count. The CDR3 goes from the cysteine to the phenylalanine over 19 residues. CDR3 DNA only is kept here, 57 bases in frame from base 1. The germline V gene supplies CDR1 KGHSH and CDR2 LQKENI. This specimen's time point label, interpreted: peripheral blood 6 weeks after treatment start. A total of some 30 patients with locally advanced or metastatic urothelial carcinoma, treated at Memorial Sloan Kettering on a trial protocol, made up the cohort. Peripheral blood mononuclear cells were collected pretreatment and during treatment, at between 1 and 8 total time points per patient. The Qiagen DNeasy Blood extraction kit was used to purify genomic DNA from total PBMCs and from tumor samples. PBMCs were collected pretreatment and during treatment and were isolated and stored as previously described. Regarding this clone: No antigen is known for it. It has no much larger one-base neighbor in the sample; base qualities were not kept.

On the study overall, not on this receptor specifically: Improved progression-free and overall survival was associated with having pretreatment peripheral blood TCR clonality below the median. Small sample size (n ≈ 28) and many exploratory analyses mean the results are intended to be hypothesis-generating. Patients with durable benefit showed greater expansion of tumor-associated TCR clones in peripheral blood 3 weeks after starting treatment (n = 22, p = 0.022).

The receptor was derived from a man between 60 and 75 years old with urothelial cancer. The receptor chain draws on TRBV18 and TRBJ1-5, with 9 middle bases fitting TRBD1. Sample: PBMCs, taken around atezolizumab (anti-PD-L1) treatment. The CDR3 protein is CASSPLPTGGMYSNQPQHF. The bases read TGTGCCAGCTCACCACTTCCGACAGGGGGGATGTATAGCAATCAGCCCCAGCATTTT.